This T cell receptor beta chain was sequenced in a study of blood T cell repertoires in COVID-19. Turning to the study itself: Whether acute or convalescent, the COVID-19 samples came from the United States, Italy and Spain. In each case, the material was cDNA or gDNA derived from T cells, B-cell-depleted T cells, or PBMCs.

V was pared by 8 bases and J by 3 bases, with 19 bases between. Per the germline V gene, CDR1 is LNHDA and CDR2 is SQIVND (reference sequence). The CDR3 sequence is 15 residues long. In the original workflow: The authors estimated nucleated cell counts from reference gene primer amplification. Method: immunoSEQ multiplex PCR; TCRdb's copy keeps in-frame clones and lacks some. That table supplies the V and J calls and clone size; D and trimming were determined from the DNA. The sample shows around 250,000 clones, around nine tenths of them seen only once. The rearrangement joins TRBV19 to TRBJ1-1; tentative D call: TRBD1 (6 bases). The clonotype was recovered from a woman between 70 and 85 years old with active or convalescent COVID-19. The specimen sequenced was peripheral blood. The CDR3 spells CASLGTSLGDTEAFF. The CDR3 region has the DNA TGTGCCAGTTTGGGGACATCTTTGGGCGACACTGAAGCTTTCTTT. Filled out from reference TRBV19 and TRBJ1-1, the complete variable domain reads DGGITQSPKYLFRKEGQNVTLSCEQNLNHDAMYWYRQDPGQGLRLIYYSQIVNDFQKGDIAEGYSVSREKKESFPLTVTSAQKNPTAFYLCASLGTSLGDTEAFFGQGTRLTVV.